A single sample gave rise to the 15 T cell receptor beta chains below, sequenced in a study of T cells after yellow fever vaccination. One entry per CDR3 protein, called by TCRdb with MiXCR from the 5' RACE reads. The sample shows a few hundred thousand distinct CDR3 sequences, around 4.4% of them seen only once. Sequences were derived from PBMCs, sampled 15 days after the yellow fever booster vaccination. All receptors come from a man aged 18-30 years who received the YFV17D yellow fever vaccine.

This clonotype was detected ten times or more. CDR3 in DNA: TGCAGCGCCGTCGGGGGCTACAATGAGCAGTTCTTC. It is translated as CSAVGGYNEQFF. J is TRBJ2-1 and V is TRBV29-1; maybe TRBD2 (6 bases). The CDR3 has 12 amino acids. Germline lookup yields CDR1 SQVTM and CDR2 ANQGSEA. Trimming removed 7 bases from V and 3 bases from J, with 10 bases in between.

This clonotype was found many times. The chain joins TRBV20-1 to TRBJ1-5; D gene uncertain. CDR3 length: 12 residues. Trimming left V 6 bases short and J 0 bases short, with 6 bases between. The germline V gene has CDR1 DFQATT and CDR2 SNEGSKA (reference sequence). CDR3 bases: TGCAGTGCCGCCAATAGCAATCAGCCCCAGCATTTT. This gives the protein CSAANSNQPQHF.

V is TRBV2 and J is TRBJ2-7, with no clear D. Germline CDR1 SNHLY, CDR2 FYNNEI. Deletions cut 8 bases from V and 2 bases from J, with 7 bases between. The CDR3 consists of 11 residues. CDR3 region: CASGPPYEQYV. The CDR3 nucleotides read TGTGCCAGCGGCCCCCCCTACGAGCAGTACGTC.

The genes are TRBV7-8 and TRBJ1-2; D not resolved. Germline assignment: CDR1 SGHVS and CDR2 FQNEAQ. Trimming pared 5 bases from V and 7 bases from J, leaving 20 bases between. The CDR3 is 15 amino acids. CDR3 region: CASSPRSGYTSGYTF. The CDR3 DNA reads TGTGCCAGCAGCCCCAGATCGGGGTATACGAGTGGCTACACCTTC.

This clonotype showed up many times. CDR3 nucleotides: TGTGCCAGCAGCAGACCTTGGGGTGAGGGGGCGGAAAATGAGCAGTTCTTC. This sequence encodes CASSRPWGEGAENEQFF. The chain uses TRBV11-2 and TRBJ2-1, with 7 bases fitting TRBD1. Trimming at V came to 5 bases and at J to 7 bases, leaving 17 bases not matched to a gene. The CDR3 has 17 residues. Germline CDR1 reads SGHAT; CDR2 reads FQNNGV. The variable domain in full, with the rest retrieved from reference TRBV11-2 and TRBJ2-1, is EAGVAQSPRYKIIEKRQSVAFWCNPISGHATLYWYQQILGQGPKLLIQFQNNGVVDDSQLPKDRFSAERLKGVDSTLKIQPAKLEDSAVYLCASSRPWGEGAENEQFFGPGTRLTVL.

The chain has TRBV5-1 and TRBJ1-5; 10 positions agree with TRBD1. V dropped 0 bases and J dropped 5; count of bases not matched to a gene: 2. Germline assignment: CDR1 SGHRS and CDR2 YFSETQ. This CDR3 is built from 15 residues. CDR3 residues: CASSLDGTGDQPQHF. The CDR3 DNA follows: TGCGCCAGCAGCTTGGACGGGACAGGGGATCAGCCCCAGCATTTT.

The genes are TRBV5-1 and TRBJ1-6; TRBD1 agrees at 7 bases. The V gene end was trimmed by 4 bases and the J gene end by 7 bases; junction bases not matched to a gene: 8. CDR1 and CDR2 (germline): SGHRS, YFSETQ. The CDR3 sequence is 15 residues long. Here the CDR3 reads CASSTWDSENSPLHF. The DNA of the CDR3 is TGCGCCAGCAGCACCTGGGACAGCGAGAATTCACCCCTCCACTTT.

Only a few counts were recorded for this clonotype. The V gene is TRBV7-9, the J gene TRBJ2-5; 8 bases align to TRBD1. The CDR3 is 16 residues long. Looked up from germline, CDR1 is SEHNR and CDR2 is FQNEAQ (reference sequence). V lost 5 bases to trimming and J lost 2 bases; unmatched junction nucleotides: 10. The CDR3 spells CASSLQQGVKQETQYF. CDR3 nucleotide sequence: TGTGCCAGCAGCCTACAACAGGGGGTCAAACAAGAGACCCAGTACTTC.

This clonotype was counted many times. The rearrangement joins TRBV4-3 to TRBJ2-3; 7 bases agree with TRBD1. This CDR3 is 13 amino acids long. Germline V gene data show CDR1 as LGHNA and CDR2 as YSLEER. Germline trimming cut 4 bases from V and 6 bases from J; bases unmatched to any gene: 4. CDR3 residues: CASSRVTGDTQYF. CDR3 nucleotide sequence: TGCGCCAGCAGCCGAGTGACAGGGGATACGCAGTATTTT.

This clonotype was seen a handful of times. V is TRBV4-3 and J is TRBJ1-2; 8 bases agree with TRBD1. The V segment lost 2 bases and the J segment 2 bases; nucleotides outside the gene matches: 10. The CDR3 runs to 17 residues. The germline V gene has CDR1 LGHNA and CDR2 YSLEER. CDR3 sequence: CASSQPGTGALNYGYTF. The CDR3 DNA reads as TGCGCCAGCAGCCAACCCGGGACAGGAGCTTTAAACTATGGCTACACCTTC.

This clonotype was recorded many times. The chain is built from TRBV9 and TRBJ1-4; 9 nucleotides match TRBD1. With V trimmed by 4 bases and J by 8 bases, 15 bases remained unmatched. The CDR3 is 17 amino acids. Germline V gives CDR1 SGDLS, CDR2 YYNGEE. CDR3 sequence reads: CASSIFSGGQGFEKLFF. CDR3 coding DNA: TGTGCCAGCAGCATATTCTCCGGGGGACAGGGTTTCGAAAAACTGTTTTTT.

This clonotype has only a few counts. The chain is built from TRBV28 and TRBJ2-7; unclear D gene. The germline V gene encodes CDR1 MDHEN and CDR2 SYDVKM. V lost 10 bases, J lost 0 bases, and 7 bases lay in between. The CDR3 loop spans 11 amino acids. The CDR3 bases are TGTGCCATCGGCAGCTCCTACGAGCAGTACGTC. It is translated as CAIGSSYEQYV.

This clonotype was observed a handful of times. V is TRBV4-3 and J is TRBJ1-1; 10 nucleotides agree with TRBD1. CDR3 length equals 18 residues. V was pared by 3 bases and J by 2 bases, with 12 bases of the junction left unmatched. The germline CDR1 and CDR2 sequences are LGHNA and YSLEER. The CDR3: CASSHADFRDRGNTEAFF. CDR3 sequence (DNA): TGCGCCAGCAGCCATGCCGACTTCCGGGACAGGGGTAACACTGAAGCTTTCTTT.

There are many counts of this clonotype. The V gene is TRBV6-1, the J gene TRBJ2-1; TRBD1 aligns across 7 bases. The CDR3 spans 12 residues. V trimming: 7 bases; J trimming: 8 bases; junction bases outside the gene matches: 5. The germline gives CDR1 MNHNS, CDR2 SASEGT. The CDR3: CASNDREHEQFF. The DNA of the CDR3 is TGTGCCAGCAACGACAGGGAACATGAGCAGTTCTTC.

This clonotype was found many times. This chain links TRBV4-2 with TRBJ2-3, with 9 bases that match TRBD2. Losses at the gene ends were 1 base for V and 3 bases for J; bases not matched to a gene: 2. Germline CDR1 LGHNA, CDR2 YNFKEQ. The CDR3 runs to 15 residues. CDR3 nucleotides: TGTGCCAGCAGCCAAGCTAGCGGGGAGACAGATACGCAGTATTTT. It specifies CASSQASGETDTQYF.